This T cell receptor (beta chain) was recovered during a study of siplizumab effects on memory and regulatory T cells. Study conclusions and caveats: Sequences below about 10^-5 frequency were poorly captured, and few alloreactive clones mapped to unstimulated subsets. The drug siplizumab significantly decreased the alloreactive sequences that could be traced to unstimulated CD4+ memory cells. Naive T cells appeared more varied than memory cells and looked like key alloresponse contributors.

Germline CDR1 SGHRS, CDR2 YFSETQ. The CDR3 spans 14 residues. Trimming left V 4 bases short and J 1 base short, with 11 bases between. For this clone: Its target is unknown.

Around 10^5 TCR templates per sample were assayed. TCRdb's table, derived via immunoSEQ multiplex PCR, lists solely in-frame clones and lacks some. The sample has approximately 100,000 clones, just under 95% seen once. Sequencing was carried out using non-Treg CD4+ T cells sorted from blood. The receptor comes from a human donor in good health. V usage is TRBV5-1 and J usage is TRBJ1-2, with D uncertain. The CDR3 DNA reads as TGCGCCAGCAGCGTGGAGACACTTAACTATGGCTACACCTTC. Encoded protein: CASSVETLNYGYTF. The whole variable domain, filled in from reference TRBV5-1 and TRBJ1-2, reads KAGVTQTPRYLIKTRGQQVTLSCSPISGHRSVSWYQQTPGQGLQFLFEYFSETQRNKGNFPGRFSGRQFSNSRSEMNVSTLELGDSALYLCASSVETLNYGYTFGSGTRLTVV.